A single sample is the source of the 32 T cell receptor beta chains below, sequenced in a study of blood T cell repertoires in COVID-19. The repertoire was sequenced with immunoSEQ multiplex PCR; TCRdb's copy has only in-frame clones and lacks some. The sample carries about 130,000 clones, 75% to 85% recorded once. Source material: peripheral blood. These receptor sequences come from a woman between 65 and 79 years old with COVID-19, enrolled during active disease.

This clone was detected only a few times. V usage is TRBV6-4 and J usage is TRBJ1-5; TRBD1 matches at 8 bases. Germline loops: CDR1 MRHNA, CDR2 SNTAGT. The CDR3 has 14 residues. J was trimmed by 6 bases and V by 5 bases; bases with no gene match: 6. Here the CDR3 DNA reads TGTGCCAGCAGTATCGCTCAGGGGGCTCAGCCCCAGCATTTT. Amino acid sequence: CASSIAQGAQPQHF.

The V gene is TRBV5-6, the J gene TRBJ2-4, with 8 bases that match TRBD1. The CDR3 covers 16 residues. The V and J ends lost 5 bases and 1 base, in that order; junction bases with no gene match: 8. Germline CDR1 SGHDT, CDR2 YYEEEE. This chain's CDR3 is CASRNRGVTAKNIQYF. CDR3 nucleotides: TGTGCCAGCAGGAACAGGGGGGTAACGGCCAAAAACATTCAGTACTTC.

This chain uses TRBV18 with TRBJ1-1, with D perhaps matching TRBD1 (6 bases). The CDR3 spans 14 residues. Germline CDR1 is KGHSH and CDR2 is LQKENI. V lost 0 bases to trimming and J lost 4 bases, with 9 bases between them. The CDR3 sequence is CASSPPRGGTEAFF. The CDR3, as DNA: TGTGCCAGCTCACCACCCAGGGGCGGCACTGAAGCTTTCTTT.

The V and J genes are TRBV5-1 and TRBJ1-3; D unresolved. V dropped 4 bases and J dropped 4 bases, with 9 bases sitting between them. The CDR3 loop spans 13 amino acids. Germline CDR1 SGHRS, CDR2 YFSETQ. CDR3 coding DNA: TGCGCCAGCAGCGCCCAACAGGGAAACACCATATATTTT. Protein: CASSAQQGNTIYF.

This sequence joins TRBV27 and TRBJ2-3; D possibly corresponds to TRBD1 (5 bases). This CDR3 contains 17 residues. V was shortened by 2 bases and J by 1 base, with 16 bases between the two germline ends. CDR1 and CDR2 from the germline V gene are MNHEY and SMNVEV (reference sequence). The CDR3 region is CASSLTIGQGGTDTQYF. CDR3 nucleotides: TGTGCCAGCAGTTTAACAATCGGGCAAGGGGGCACAGATACGCAGTATTTT.

This clone was observed a single time. The rearrangement links TRBV6-5 to TRBJ1-1; D may be TRBD1 (6 bases). This CDR3 is built from 15 residues. V lost 6 bases to trimming and J lost 0 bases, with 14 bases between them. CDR1 is MNHEY, CDR2 SVGAGI, per germline. CDR3 DNA: TGTGCCAGCAGCTTTAACAGGGCTTTGAACACTGAAGCTTTCTTT. Translating gives CASSFNRALNTEAFF.

The V call is TRBV5-5, the J call TRBJ2-1, with TRBD2 matching 10 bases. The CDR3 loop spans 18 amino acids. The junction had 8 bases not matched to a gene; V was cut back by 2 bases and J by 0 bases. Germline CDR1 and CDR2: SGHKS and YYEKEE (reference sequence). This CDR3 is CASSFERGGLSSYNEQFF. CDR3 DNA sequence: TGTGCCAGCAGCTTCGAGCGGGGGGGCCTTAGCTCCTACAATGAGCAGTTCTTC.

This clone was recorded a few times. The chain employs TRBV18 and TRBJ2-5; TRBD1 is a possible D gene (5 bases). Trimming removed 0 bases from V and 4 bases from J, with 15 bases in between. The CDR3 spans 16 residues. Per germline, CDR1 KGHSH and CDR2 LQKENI. In nucleotides, the CDR3 is TGTGCCAGCTCACCACCGGGCAGTGGGGCGAGAGAGACCCAGTACTTC. Its protein product is CASSPPGSGARETQYF.

V usage is TRBV19 and J usage is TRBJ2-1; D remains unclear. V lost 5 bases and J 2 bases, leaving 10 bases between the germline ends. The CDR3 has 14 amino acids. Germline V gives CDR1 LNHDA, CDR2 SQIVND (reference sequence). The CDR3 DNA reads TGTGCCAGTAGTCTCAGGTCAGCCTACAATGAGCAGTTCTTC. Amino acids: CASSLRSAYNEQFF.

This sequence joins TRBV5-4 and TRBJ1-2, with D uncertain. Germline loops: CDR1 SGHNT, CDR2 YYREEE (reference sequence). This CDR3 is built from 14 residues. V was clipped by 6 bases and J by 8 bases, with 20 bases between them. CDR3 bases: TGTGCCAGCATCAATCCCAATTACACGGGAGGCTACACCTTC. It encodes CASINPNYTGGYTF. The full variable domain, in which reference TRBV5-4 and TRBJ1-2 provide the parts outside the CDR3, is ETGVTQSPTHLIKTRGQQVTLRCSSQSGHNTVSWYQQALGQGPQFIFQYYREEENGRGNFPPRFSGLQFPNYSSELNVNALELDDSALYLCASINPNYTGGYTFGSGTRLTVV.

This rearrangement joins TRBV6-5 to TRBJ1-1; a possible D gene is TRBD1 (6 bases). V was trimmed by 6 bases and J by 3 bases, leaving 14 bases between them. From germline, CDR1 is MNHEY and CDR2 SVGAGI. The CDR3 has 14 amino acids. The chain's CDR3 is CASSYRGGYTEAFF. The CDR3 DNA reads TGTGCCAGCAGCTATCGAGGGGGTTACACTGAAGCTTTCTTT.

The gene calls are TRBV19 and TRBJ1-4; 8 bases line up with TRBD1. In germline, CDR1 is LNHDA, CDR2 SQIVND (reference sequence). The CDR3 contains 15 residues. With V trimmed by 9 bases and J by 7 bases, 13 bases remained unmatched. The CDR3 loop reads CASGNSGGRGEKLFF. The CDR3 DNA reads as TGTGCCAGCGGAAATTCAGGGGGCCGAGGTGAAAAACTGTTTTTT. Looking up the rest from reference TRBV19 and TRBJ1-4 gives the full variable domain: DGGITQSPKYLFRKEGQNVTLSCEQNLNHDAMYWYRQDPGQGLRLIYYSQIVNDFQKGDIAEGYSVSREKKESFPLTVTSAQKNPTAFYLCASGNSGGRGEKLFFGSGTQLSVL.

The chain joins TRBV5-4 to TRBJ1-2; maybe TRBD1 (5 bases). The V gene lost 6 bases and the J gene lost 4 bases, with 13 bases spanning the gap. Germline V gene lookup returns CDR1 SGHNT and CDR2 YYREEE (reference sequence). The CDR3 loop spans 13 amino acids. Here the CDR3 DNA reads TGTGCCAGCACTGGAGGGGTAGGCTATGGCTACACCTTC. Amino acid sequence: CASTGGVGYGYTF.

The rearrangement uses TRBV5-8 and TRBJ2-3, with no clear D. Germline loops: CDR1 SGHTS, CDR2 YDEGEE. The CDR3 is made up of 12 amino acids. The V end was cut by 1 base, the J end by 5 bases, with 5 bases between. CDR3 in amino acids: CASSLLRDTQYF. The CDR3 bases are TGTGCCAGCAGCTTGTTGAGAGATACGCAGTATTTT.

The genes are TRBV6-4 and TRBJ1-6, with TRBD1 identical over 8 bases. Germline trimming cut 6 bases from V and 6 bases from J; bases unmatched to any gene: 4. Germline-derived CDR1 and CDR2 are MRHNA and SNTAGT. This CDR3 is built from 14 residues. The chain's CDR3 is CASSDRGLNSPLHF. CDR3 DNA: TGTGCCAGCAGCGACAGGGGACTTAATTCACCCCTCCACTTT.

This clone was seen more than once but under ten times. This chain connects TRBV3-1 (or the pseudogene TRBV3-2) to TRBJ2-7; a weak D match, TRBD2 (5 bases). Germline V gene lookup returns CDR1 LGHDT and CDR2 YNNKEL (reference sequence). V shed 1 base and J shed 2 bases, with 12 bases lying between them. The CDR3 has 15 residues. The CDR3 sequence: CASSQGGSRTYEQYF. CDR3 in DNA: TGTGCCAGCAGCCAAGGAGGGAGTCGGACCTACGAGCAGTACTTC.

The CDR3 DNA follows: TGTGCCAGCAGCTTAGTGGCTAGCGGGGGAGGAGAGACCCAGTACTTC. Its protein is CASSLVASGGGETQYF. This chain uses TRBV7-2 with TRBJ2-5, with TRBD2 identical over 10 bases. The CDR3 has 16 amino acids. Germline lookup yields CDR1 SGHTA and CDR2 FQGNSA. Unmatched junction bases numbered 6, after V lost 1 base and J lost 4 bases.

The chain combines TRBV5-4 with TRBJ2-5; 13 bases are a match to TRBD2. The CDR3 consists of 19 residues. Germline V CDR1 and CDR2: SGHNT, YYREEE (reference sequence). Losses at the gene ends were 8 bases for V and 5 bases for J; bases not matched to a gene: 21. The CDR3 spells CASQTSGGPLSGMGETQYF. In DNA form, the CDR3 reads TGTGCCAGTCAGACTAGCGGGGGGCCGTTGTCGGGGATGGGGGAGACCCAGTACTTC.

The table lists this clone with a few counts. The rearrangement uses TRBV7-6 and TRBJ2-2; TRBD2 matches at 13 bases. The CDR3 is 17 amino acids. Trimming took 7 bases from V and 5 from J; bases not matched to a gene: 10. Germline CDR1 and CDR2: SGHVS and FNYEAQ. CDR3 nucleotide sequence: TGTGCCAGCACCATACTAGCGGGGGGGCCTGGAACCGGGGAGCTGTTTTTT. Its protein is CASTILAGGPGTGELFF.

The gene calls are TRBV2 and TRBJ1-5; 7 bases line up with TRBD1. This CDR3 has 15 residues. V lost 5 bases and J lost 3; bases outside the gene matches: 7. Germline CDR1 SNHLY, CDR2 FYNNEI. The CDR3 nucleotides are TGTGCCAGCAGTCAGGCGGACAGGAACAATCAGCCCCAGCATTTT. It translates to CASSQADRNNQPQHF.

This clone was seen a few times. The chain carries TRBV27 and TRBJ1-6; 7 bases match TRBD1. This CDR3 region has 17 residues. The ends lost 6 bases at V and 3 bases at J; junction bases unmatched: 11. Germline V CDR1 and CDR2: MNHEY, SMNVEV (reference sequence). CDR3 DNA sequence: TGTGCCAGCAGAAGCTCCGGACAGGCCCTCTATAATTCACCCCTCCACTTT. This translates into CASRSSGQALYNSPLHF.

The chain combines TRBV5-1 with TRBJ1-5, with 7 bases matching TRBD1. The junction had 8 bases not matched to a gene; V was cut back by 4 bases and J by 7 bases. There are 14 residues in the CDR3. Germline CDR1 and CDR2: SGHRS and YFSETQ. The CDR3 loop is CASSPGQGGQPQHF. Written as DNA, the CDR3 is TGCGCCAGCAGCCCCGGGCAGGGGGGCCAGCCCCAGCATTTT. Looking up the rest from reference TRBV5-1 and TRBJ1-5 gives the full variable domain: KAGVTQTPRYLIKTRGQQVTLSCSPISGHRSVSWYQQTPGQGLQFLFEYFSETQRNKGNFPGRFSGRQFSNSRSEMNVSTLELGDSALYLCASSPGQGGQPQHFGDGTRLSIL.

The chain links TRBV19 to TRBJ2-5, with 10 bases lining up with TRBD1. The CDR3 spans 17 residues. V shed 2 bases and J 5 bases; nucleotides not matched to a gene: 11. Germline CDR1 is LNHDA and CDR2 is SQIVND (reference sequence). The CDR3 spells CASSISSRDRGGETQYF. The CDR3 nucleotides are TGTGCCAGTAGTATATCGTCCCGGGACAGGGGTGGGGAGACCCAGTACTTC.

The CDR3 here is CASSLGDRARDHYGYTF. CDR3 sequence (DNA): TGCGCCAGCAGCTTGGGGGACAGGGCCAGGGATCACTATGGCTACACCTTC. The rearrangement uses TRBV5-1 and TRBJ1-2; TRBD1 matches 9 bases. V was pared by 0 bases and J by 3 bases, with 9 bases of the junction left unmatched. From germline, CDR1 is SGHRS and CDR2 YFSETQ. This CDR3 is 17 amino acids long.

About this clone: The CDR3 end shows no conserved phenylalanine or tryptophan, and so a read error is likely. It is unclear where the CDR3 begins or ends on the DNA, so no DNA is shown, and the CDR3 is as TCRdb lists it. This chain connects TRBV6-2 or TRBV6-3 to TRBJ1-2; TRBD1 is the table's D call and was not checked against the DNA. The CDR3 is 12 residues long, counting both termini. CDR1 and CDR2 (germline): MNHEY, SVGEGT. The CDR3 region is CASSQTGHLLSA.

The sample holds one count of this clone. The chain uses TRBV6-2 or TRBV6-3 and TRBJ2-2; D is possibly TRBD2 (6 bases). The germline V gene encodes CDR1 MNHEY and CDR2 SVGEGT. CDR3 length equals 14 residues. The V and J ends lost 2 bases and 4 bases respectively, with 8 bases between them. DNA for the CDR3: TGTGCCAGCAGTTACCGGAGGGGCACCGGGGAGCTGTTTTTT. Protein: CASSYRRGTGELFF.

V is TRBV27 and J is TRBJ2-1, with 13 bases lining up with TRBD2. The CDR3 consists of 13 residues. The V segment lost 5 bases and the J segment 14 bases; nucleotides outside the gene matches: 6. Looked up from germline, CDR1 is MNHEY and CDR2 is SMNVEV (reference sequence). The DNA for the CDR3 is TGTGCCAGCAGTCAGGGACTAGCGGGGAGTGAGTTCTTC. Its translation is CASSQGLAGSEFF.

This sequence joins TRBV9 and TRBJ2-5; 7 positions match TRBD1. The CDR3 totals 14 residues. V shed 0 bases and J 1 base; nucleotides not matched to a gene: 0. Germline lookup yields CDR1 SGDLS and CDR2 YYNGEE. The CDR3: CASSVGDSQETQYF. CDR3 in DNA: TGTGCCAGCAGCGTAGGGGACAGCCAAGAGACCCAGTACTTC. The variable domain in full, with the rest retrieved from reference TRBV9 and TRBJ2-5, is DSGVTQTPKHLITATGQRVTLRCSPRSGDLSVYWYQQSLDQGLQFLIQYYNGEERAKGNILERFSAQQFPDLHSELNLSSLELGDSALYFCASSVGDSQETQYFGPGTRLLVL.

The J gene is TRBJ1-3, the V gene TRBV19; 8 nucleotides align to TRBD1. CDR3 length equals 15 residues. V shed 4 bases and J 4 bases; nucleotides not matched to a gene: 6. Germline V gives CDR1 LNHDA, CDR2 SQIVND (reference sequence). The CDR3 spells CASSTPTGVGNTIYF. DNA of the CDR3: TGTGCCAGTAGTACCCCGACAGGGGTCGGAAACACCATATATTTT.

The V call is TRBV10-3, the J call TRBJ2-3; TRBD1 matches at 10 bases. Germline values: CDR1 ENHRY, CDR2 SYGVKD. This CDR3 is 16 amino acids long. J was trimmed by 0 bases and V by 6 bases; bases with no gene match: 6. CDR3 in DNA: TGTGCCATCAGCCCCGGGACAGGGGTGAGCACAGATACGCAGTATTTT. Translating gives CAISPGTGVSTDTQYF.

This rearrangement joins TRBV5-6 to TRBJ1-1, with TRBD1 identical over 9 bases. The CDR3 is 18 residues long. From germline, CDR1 is SGHDT and CDR2 YYEEEE. With V trimmed by 5 bases and J by 5 bases, 19 bases remained unmatched. The CDR3, as DNA: TGTGCCAGCAGTAACGGACAGGGGAAACTTTTTCTTATTACTGAAGCTTTCTTT. Protein sequence: CASSNGQGKLFLITEAFF.

CDR3 in amino acids: CASSIEMLRETEAFF. CDR3 DNA sequence: TGTGCCAGTAGTATAGAAATGTTGAGGGAGACTGAAGCTTTCTTT. This rearrangement joins TRBV19 to TRBJ1-1; D is unclear. CDR1 LNHDA and CDR2 SQIVND come from the germline V gene (reference sequence). The germline V and J ends were trimmed by 0 bases and 5 bases, with 13 bases remaining between them. The CDR3 is made up of 15 amino acids. Looking up the rest from reference TRBV19 and TRBJ1-1 gives the full variable domain: DGGITQSPKYLFRKEGQNVTLSCEQNLNHDAMYWYRQDPGQGLRLIYYSQIVNDFQKGDIAEGYSVSREKKESFPLTVTSAQKNPTAFYLCASSIEMLRETEAFFGQGTRLTVV.